This T cell receptor beta chain was captured in a study of T-cell memory formation after mild COVID-19. Overall study results and limits: That cross-reactive memory joined was suggested by some responding clones appearing in pre-infection memory.

From 5'RACE with constant-segment primers came TCR alpha and TCR beta cDNA libraries that carried sample barcodes and UMIs. Each CDR3 protein gets one entry after TCRdb re-called the 5' RACE reads with MiXCR. The sample lists tens of thousands of distinct CDR3 sequences, around 15% occurring once. With regard to this clonotype: The antigen is not known.

The clonotype was recovered from a man younger than 35 who had mild COVID-19 (a few samples of this study predate the infection). Cell type and time point are not known. The specimen sequenced was PBMCs or a T cell subset sorted from them (not recorded which).

CDR3 sequence reads: CASSPKRGYSYEQYF. CDR3 coding DNA: TGTGCCAGCAGCCCAAAACGGGGCTACTCCTACGAGCAGTACTTC. V usage is TRBV6-2 or TRBV6-3 and J usage is TRBJ2-7; the D gene could be TRBD1 or TRBD2 (5 bases each). With 6 bases removed from V and 0 bases from J, the gap between germline ends came to 15 bases. The CDR3 covers 15 residues. Germline loops: CDR1 MNHEY, CDR2 SVGEGT.